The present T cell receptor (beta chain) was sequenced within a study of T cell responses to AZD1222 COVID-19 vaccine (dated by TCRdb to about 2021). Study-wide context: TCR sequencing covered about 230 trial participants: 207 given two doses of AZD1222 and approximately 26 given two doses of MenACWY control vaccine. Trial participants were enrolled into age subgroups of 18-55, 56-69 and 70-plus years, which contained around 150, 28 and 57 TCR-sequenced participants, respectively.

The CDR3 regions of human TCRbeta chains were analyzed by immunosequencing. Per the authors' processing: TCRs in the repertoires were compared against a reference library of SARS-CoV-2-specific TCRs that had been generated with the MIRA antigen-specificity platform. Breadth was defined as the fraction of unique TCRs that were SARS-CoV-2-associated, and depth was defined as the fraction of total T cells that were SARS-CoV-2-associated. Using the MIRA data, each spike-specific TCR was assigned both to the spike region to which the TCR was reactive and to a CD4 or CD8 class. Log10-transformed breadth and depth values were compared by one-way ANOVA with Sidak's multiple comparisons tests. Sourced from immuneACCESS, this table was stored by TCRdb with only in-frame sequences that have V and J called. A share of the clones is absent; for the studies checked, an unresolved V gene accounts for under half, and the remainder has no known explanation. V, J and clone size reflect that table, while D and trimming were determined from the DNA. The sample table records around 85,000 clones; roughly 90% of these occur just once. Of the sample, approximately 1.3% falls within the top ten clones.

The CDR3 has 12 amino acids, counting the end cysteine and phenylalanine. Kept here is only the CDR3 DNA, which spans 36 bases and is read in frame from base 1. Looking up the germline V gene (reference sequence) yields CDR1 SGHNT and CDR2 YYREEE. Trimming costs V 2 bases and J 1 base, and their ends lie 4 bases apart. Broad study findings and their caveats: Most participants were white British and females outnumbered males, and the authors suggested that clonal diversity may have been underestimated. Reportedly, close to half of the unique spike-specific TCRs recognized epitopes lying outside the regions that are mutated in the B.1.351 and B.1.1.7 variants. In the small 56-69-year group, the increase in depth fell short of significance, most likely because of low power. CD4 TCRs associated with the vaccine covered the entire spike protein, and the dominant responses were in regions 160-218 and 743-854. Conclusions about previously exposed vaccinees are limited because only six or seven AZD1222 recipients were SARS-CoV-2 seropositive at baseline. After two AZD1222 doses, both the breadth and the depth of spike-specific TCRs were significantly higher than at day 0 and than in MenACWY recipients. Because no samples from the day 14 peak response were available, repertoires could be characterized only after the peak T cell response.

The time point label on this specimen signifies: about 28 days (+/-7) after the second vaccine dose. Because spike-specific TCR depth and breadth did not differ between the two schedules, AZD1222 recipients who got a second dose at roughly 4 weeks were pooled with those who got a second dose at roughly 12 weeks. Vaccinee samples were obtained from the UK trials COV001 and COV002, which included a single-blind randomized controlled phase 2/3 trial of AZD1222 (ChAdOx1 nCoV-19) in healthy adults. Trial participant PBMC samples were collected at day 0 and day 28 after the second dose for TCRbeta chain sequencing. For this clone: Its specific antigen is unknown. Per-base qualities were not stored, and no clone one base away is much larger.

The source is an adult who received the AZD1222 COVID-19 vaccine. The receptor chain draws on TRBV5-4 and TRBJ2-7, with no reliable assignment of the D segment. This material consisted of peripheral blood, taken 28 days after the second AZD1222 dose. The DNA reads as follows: TGTGCCAGCAGCTTTAATTCCTACGAGCAGTACTTC. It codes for CASSFNSYEQYF.